These T cell receptor beta chains were read from a single sample in a study of cytomegalovirus exposure and HLA in healthy donors. Clones were sequenced by immunoSEQ multiplex PCR, and TCRdb holds only the in-frame ones, with some missing. This table holds approximately 180,000 clones, more than 75% found once. The sequenced material came from PBMCs. The receptors derive from a woman between 45 and 65 years old in good health and CMV-seronegative. Both conserved end residues are part of each CDR3. D genes are given only for firm matches. Some rows have no size entry. The others give once, few or many, or a class for an expanded clone.

CDR3 protein: CASSQTGYGNTIYF
CDR3 DNA: TGTGCCAGCAGTCAGACAGGGTACGGAAACACCATATATTTT
clone size: .
J gene: TRBJ1-3
D gene: TRBD1
V gene: TRBV27

CDR3 protein: CASSSFLAGEAHNEQFF
CDR3 DNA: TGTGCCAGTAGTTCCTTTTTAGCGGGGGAAGCCCACAATGAGCAGTTCTTC
clone size: .
J gene: TRBJ2-1
D gene: TRBD2
V gene: TRBV19

CDR3 protein: CASSLEDRGDQPQHF
CDR3 DNA: TGTGCCAGCAGCTTAGAAGACAGGGGGGATCAGCCCCAGCATTTT
clone size: .
J gene: TRBJ1-5
D gene: TRBD1
V gene: TRBV7-2

CDR3 protein: CASSLNHRDEQYF
CDR3 DNA: TGTGCCAGCAGCTTAAATCACAGAGACGAGCAGTACTTC
clone size: once
J gene: TRBJ2-7
D gene: .
V gene: TRBV7-6

CDR3 protein: CASSGQGSGYTF
CDR3 DNA: TGTGCCAGCAGCGGCCAGGGAAGCGGCTACACCTTC
clone size: .
J gene: TRBJ1-2
D gene: .
V gene: TRBV5-4

CDR3 protein: CATSPDRAWVHGYTF
CDR3 DNA: TGTGCCACCAGCCCCGACAGGGCTTGGGTCCATGGCTACACCTTC
clone size: .
J gene: TRBJ1-2
D gene: TRBD1
V gene: TRBV15

CDR3 protein: CASSPYQETQYF
CDR3 DNA: TGCGCCAGCAGCCCATACCAAGAGACCCAGTACTTC
clone size: .
J gene: TRBJ2-5
D gene: .
V gene: TRBV5-1

CDR3 protein: CASSLASKGVRGQFF
CDR3 DNA: TGTGCCAGCAGCTTAGCGAGTAAGGGTGTGCGGGGGCAGTTCTTC
clone size: .
J gene: TRBJ2-1
D gene: .
V gene: TRBV7-2

CDR3 protein: CASSLSGVNTEAFF
CDR3 DNA: TGCGCCAGCAGCCTATCAGGGGTGAACACTGAAGCTTTCTTT
clone size: .
J gene: TRBJ1-1
D gene: .
V gene: TRBV4-1

CDR3 protein: CASSTDRGTNTGELFF
CDR3 DNA: TGTGCCAGCAGCACTGACAGGGGAACCAACACCGGGGAGCTGTTTTTT
clone size: .
J gene: TRBJ2-2
D gene: .
V gene: TRBV21-1

CDR3 protein: CASSPTGYNEQFF
CDR3 DNA: TGTGCCAGCTCTCCGACTGGTTACAATGAGCAGTTCTTC
clone size: .
J gene: TRBJ2-1
D gene: .
V gene: TRBV18

CDR3 protein: CASSLDISGISDTQYF
CDR3 DNA: TGTGCCAGCAGCTTAGATATTAGCGGGATTTCAGATACGCAGTATTTT
clone size: .
J gene: TRBJ2-3
D gene: TRBD2
V gene: TRBV7-2

CDR3 protein: CASSRKGGLGLGEKLFF
CDR3 DNA: TGTGCCAGCAGCCGAAAAGGGGGCTTGGGGCTTGGTGAAAAACTGTTTTTT
clone size: .
J gene: TRBJ1-4
D gene: TRBD1
V gene: TRBV11-2

CDR3 protein: CASSLALAGVETQYF
CDR3 DNA: TGCGCCAGCAGCTTGGCTCTAGCGGGAGTGGAGACCCAGTACTTC
clone size: .
J gene: TRBJ2-5
D gene: TRBD2
V gene: TRBV5-1

CDR3 protein: CASAHRGNTGELFF
CDR3 DNA: TGTGCCAGCGCGCACAGGGGGAACACCGGGGAGCTGTTTTTT
clone size: .
J gene: TRBJ2-2
D gene: TRBD1
V gene: TRBV6-6

CDR3 protein: CASSTGSPSGNTIYF
CDR3 DNA: TGTGCCAGCAGCACAGGTTCTCCCTCTGGAAACACCATATATTTT
clone size: .
J gene: TRBJ1-3
D gene: .
V gene: TRBV6-1

CDR3 protein: CASSPLLGENTEAFF
CDR3 DNA: TGTGCCAGCTCACCACTCTTAGGGGAGAACACTGAAGCTTTCTTT
clone size: .
J gene: TRBJ1-1
D gene: .
V gene: TRBV18

CDR3 protein: CASFRQVPFVQSDEQFF
CDR3 DNA: TGTGCCAGCTTCCGGCAGGTTCCCTTCGTACAGTCTGATGAGCAGTTCTTC
clone size: few
J gene: TRBJ2-1
D gene: .
V gene: TRBV27

CDR3 protein: CASSIGQGAHEQYF
CDR3 DNA: TGTGCCAGCAGCATCGGACAGGGGGCGCACGAGCAGTACTTC
clone size: .
J gene: TRBJ2-7
D gene: TRBD1
V gene: TRBV11-1

CDR3 protein: CASRRTGGFNYGYTF
CDR3 DNA: TGTGCCAGCAGACGGACAGGGGGCTTTAACTATGGCTACACCTTC
clone size: .
J gene: TRBJ1-2
D gene: TRBD1
V gene: TRBV6-5

CDR3 protein: CASSQGEYEQYF
CDR3 DNA: TGTGCCAGCAGCCAAGGGGAATACGAGCAGTACTTC
clone size: few
J gene: TRBJ2-7
D gene: .
V gene: TRBV7-8

CDR3 protein: CASSLARKTEAFF
CDR3 DNA: TGTGCCAGCAGCTTAGCTAGAAAGACTGAAGCTTTCTTT
clone size: .
J gene: TRBJ1-1
D gene: .
V gene: TRBV7-2

CDR3 protein: CASSVPAGVVETQYF
CDR3 DNA: TGTGCCAGCAGTGTGCCAGCGGGAGTGGTAGAGACCCAGTACTTC
clone size: few
J gene: TRBJ2-5
D gene: TRBD2
V gene: TRBV2

CDR3 protein: CASSAFRTGVGRDNSPLHF
CDR3 DNA: TGTGCCAGCAGTGCTTTTAGGACAGGGGTAGGAAGGGATAATTCACCCCTCCACTTT
clone size: .
J gene: TRBJ1-6
D gene: TRBD1
V gene: TRBV2

CDR3 protein: CASSRAGAGNEKLFF
CDR3 DNA: TGTGCCAGCAGTAGGGCGGGGGCAGGTAATGAAAAACTGTTTTTT
clone size: .
J gene: TRBJ1-4
D gene: .
V gene: TRBV6-1

CDR3 protein: CASSSRGTSPYGYTF
CDR3 DNA: TGCGCCAGCAGCTCGCGGGGGACCTCTCCCTATGGCTACACCTTC
clone size: .
J gene: TRBJ1-2
D gene: .
V gene: TRBV5-1

CDR3 protein: CASRVVQAANYGYTF
CDR3 DNA: TGTGCCAGCAGGGTTGTTCAGGCAGCTAACTATGGCTACACCTTC
clone size: .
J gene: TRBJ1-2
D gene: .
V gene: TRBV5-4

CDR3 protein: CAISEPAGGNYGYTF
CDR3 DNA: TGTGCCATCAGTGAGCCCGCGGGGGGCAACTATGGCTACACCTTC
clone size: .
J gene: TRBJ1-2
D gene: .
V gene: TRBV10-3

CDR3 protein: CASSPPDLFLEETQYF
CDR3 DNA: TGTGCCAGCAGCCCCCCGGACTTATTCCTAGAAGAGACCCAGTACTTC
clone size: once
J gene: TRBJ2-5
D gene: .
V gene: TRBV7-2

CDR3 protein: CASSQVGSGAGGETQYF
CDR3 DNA: TGTGCCAGCAGCCAAGTGGGGAGTGGAGCGGGGGGGGAGACCCAGTACTTC
clone size: .
J gene: TRBJ2-5
D gene: TRBD2
V gene: TRBV4-2

CDR3 protein: CASSLPGQGMPGANVLTF
CDR3 DNA: TGTGCCAGCAGCTTGCCTGGACAGGGGATGCCTGGGGCCAACGTCCTGACTTTC
clone size: .
J gene: TRBJ2-6
D gene: TRBD1
V gene: TRBV5-4

CDR3 protein: CASSLTGPYGYTF
CDR3 DNA: TGTGCCAGCAGTCTGACAGGGCCTTATGGCTACACCTTC
clone size: .
J gene: TRBJ1-2
D gene: TRBD1
V gene: TRBV28

CDR3 protein: CASSRRDYQETQYF
CDR3 DNA: TGTGCCAGCAGCCGCCGGGACTATCAAGAGACCCAGTACTTC
clone size: .
J gene: TRBJ2-5
D gene: TRBD2
V gene: TRBV14

CDR3 protein: CASGTVYNEQFF
CDR3 DNA: TGTGCCAGCGGGACAGTCTACAATGAGCAGTTCTTC
clone size: .
J gene: TRBJ2-1
D gene: TRBD1
V gene: TRBV27

CDR3 protein: CSVGLATNEKLFF
CDR3 DNA: TGCAGCGTCGGACTGGCAACTAATGAAAAACTGTTTTTT
clone size: .
J gene: TRBJ1-4
D gene: .
V gene: TRBV29-1

CDR3 protein: CASSGGQGSYEQYF
CDR3 DNA: TGTGCCAGCAGCGGGGGACAGGGCTCCTACGAGCAGTACTTC
clone size: .
J gene: TRBJ2-7
D gene: TRBD1
V gene: TRBV6-1

CDR3 protein: CASSIELAPSYEQYF
CDR3 DNA: TGTGCCAGTAGTATTGAACTAGCGCCTTCCTACGAGCAGTACTTC
clone size: .
J gene: TRBJ2-7
D gene: TRBD2
V gene: TRBV19

CDR3 protein: CASSRLRWPQHF
CDR3 DNA: TGTGCCAGCAGTCGCCTACGGTGGCCCCAGCATTTT
clone size: few
J gene: TRBJ1-5
D gene: .
V gene: TRBV2